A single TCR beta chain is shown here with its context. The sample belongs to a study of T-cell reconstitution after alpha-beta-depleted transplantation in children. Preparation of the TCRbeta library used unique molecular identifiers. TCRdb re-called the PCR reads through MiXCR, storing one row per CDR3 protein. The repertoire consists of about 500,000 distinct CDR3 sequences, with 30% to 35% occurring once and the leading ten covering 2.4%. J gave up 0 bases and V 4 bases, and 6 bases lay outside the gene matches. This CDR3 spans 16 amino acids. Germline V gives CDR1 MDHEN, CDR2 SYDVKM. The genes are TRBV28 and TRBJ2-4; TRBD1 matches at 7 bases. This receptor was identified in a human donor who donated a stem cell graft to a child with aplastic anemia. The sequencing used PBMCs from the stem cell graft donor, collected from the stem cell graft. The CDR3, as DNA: TGTGCCAGCAGTTGGCCGGGACAGATAGCCAAAAACATTCAGTACTTC. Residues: CASSWPGQIAKNIQYF.